This TCR beta chain was retrieved from a study of CD8 T cells in ankylosing spondylitis. Study-wide findings and caveats: In ankylosing spondylitis patients, matched synovial fluid reportedly showed significant enrichment of disease-linked clones.

In making TCR beta libraries, quantitative 5'-RACE with molecular barcodes was used. TCRdb re-called the 5' RACE reads through MiXCR, storing one row per CDR3 protein. The repertoire has about 92,000 distinct CDR3 sequences, 8.8% of them found once; the top ten carry 4.5% to 5.5%. As regards this clonotype: The antigen remains unidentified.

Specimen: blood, either unsorted or a sorted T cell fraction (not recorded which). The receptor comes from a male donor with ankylosing spondylitis or in good health (not recorded which).

CDR3 DNA sequence: TGTGCCAGCTCACGAGGGACAGGGAACTATGGCTACACCTTC. It codes for CASSRGTGNYGYTF. The rearrangement links TRBV18 to TRBJ1-2; 9 bases map to TRBD1. The CDR3 runs to 14 residues. Losses at the gene ends were 4 bases for V and 2 bases for J; bases not matched to a gene: 2. Germline CDR1 reads KGHSH; CDR2 reads LQKENI. Full variable domain (rest looked up from reference TRBV18 and TRBJ1-2): NAGVMQNPRHLVRRRGQEARLRCSPMKGHSHVYWYRQLPEEGLKFMVYLQKENIIDESGMPKERFSAEFPKEGPSILRIQQVVRGDSAAYFCASSRGTGNYGYTFGSGTRLTVV.